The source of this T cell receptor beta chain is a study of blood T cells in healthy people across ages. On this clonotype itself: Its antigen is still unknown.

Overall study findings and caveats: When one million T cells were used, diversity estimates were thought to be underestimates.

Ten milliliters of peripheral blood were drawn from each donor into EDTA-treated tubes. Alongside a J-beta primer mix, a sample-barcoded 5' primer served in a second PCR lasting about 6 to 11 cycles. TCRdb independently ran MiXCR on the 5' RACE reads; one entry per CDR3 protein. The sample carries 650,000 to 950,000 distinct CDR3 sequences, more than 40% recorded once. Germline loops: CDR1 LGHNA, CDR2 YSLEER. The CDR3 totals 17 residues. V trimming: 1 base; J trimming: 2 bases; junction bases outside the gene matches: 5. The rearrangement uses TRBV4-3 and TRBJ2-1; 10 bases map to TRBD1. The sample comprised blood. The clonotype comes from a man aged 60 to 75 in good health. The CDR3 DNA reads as TGCGCCAGCAGCCAAGTTCTGGGACAGGGGACCTACAATGAGCAGTTCTTC. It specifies CASSQVLGQGTYNEQFF.